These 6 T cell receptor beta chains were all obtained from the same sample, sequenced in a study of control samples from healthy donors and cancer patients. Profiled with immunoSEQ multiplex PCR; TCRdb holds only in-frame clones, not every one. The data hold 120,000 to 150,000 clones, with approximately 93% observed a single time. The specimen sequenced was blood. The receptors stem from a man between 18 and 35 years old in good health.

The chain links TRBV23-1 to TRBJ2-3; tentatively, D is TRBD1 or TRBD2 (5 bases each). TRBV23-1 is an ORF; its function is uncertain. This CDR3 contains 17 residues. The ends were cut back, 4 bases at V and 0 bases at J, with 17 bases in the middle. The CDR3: CASSLGRGGASTDTQYF. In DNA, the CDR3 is TGCGCCAGCAGTCTCGGCCGGGGCGGCGCTAGCACAGATACGCAGTATTTT.

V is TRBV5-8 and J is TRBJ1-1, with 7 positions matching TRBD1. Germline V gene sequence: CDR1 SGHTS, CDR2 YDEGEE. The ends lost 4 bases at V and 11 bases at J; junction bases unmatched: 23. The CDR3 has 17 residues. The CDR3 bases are TGTGCCAGCAGCCCGGGCGTGCGAGGGGCGGGACAGCATGTTGCTTTCTTT. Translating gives CASSPGVRGAGQHVAFF.

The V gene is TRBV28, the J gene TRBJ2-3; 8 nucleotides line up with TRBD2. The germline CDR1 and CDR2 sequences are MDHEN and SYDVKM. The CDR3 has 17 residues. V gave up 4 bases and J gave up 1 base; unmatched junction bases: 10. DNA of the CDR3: TGTGCCAGCAGTTCCCCTGGGCTAGCGGGCCGCACAGATACGCAGTATTTT. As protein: CASSSPGLAGRTDTQYF.

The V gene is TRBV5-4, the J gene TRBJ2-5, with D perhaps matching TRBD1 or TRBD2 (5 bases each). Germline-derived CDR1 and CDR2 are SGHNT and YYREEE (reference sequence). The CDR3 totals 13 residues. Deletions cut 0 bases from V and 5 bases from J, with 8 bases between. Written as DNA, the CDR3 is TGTGCCAGCAGCTTGGCGGGGCGGGAGACCCAGTACTTC. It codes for CASSLAGRETQYF.

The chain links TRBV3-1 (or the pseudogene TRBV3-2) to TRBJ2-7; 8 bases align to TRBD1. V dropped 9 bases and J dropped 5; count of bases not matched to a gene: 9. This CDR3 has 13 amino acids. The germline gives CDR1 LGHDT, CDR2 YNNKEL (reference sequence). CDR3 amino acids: CASSLRGPDEQYF. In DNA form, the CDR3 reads TGTGCCAGTTCACTCAGGGGGCCTGACGAGCAGTACTTC.

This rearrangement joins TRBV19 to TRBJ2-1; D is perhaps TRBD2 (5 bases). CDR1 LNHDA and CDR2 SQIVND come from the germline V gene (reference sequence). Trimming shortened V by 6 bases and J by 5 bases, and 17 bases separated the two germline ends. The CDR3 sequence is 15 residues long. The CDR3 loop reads CASSMWRALHNEQFF. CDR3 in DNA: TGTGCCAGTAGCATGTGGCGGGCGTTGCACAATGAGCAGTTCTTC.